The entry that follows covers one T cell receptor (beta chain) sequence. Its matching antigen is unknown. The data stem from a study of monozygotic twins with inflammatory bowel disease. TCRdb processed the 5' RACE reads again and assigns one entry to each CDR3 protein, with no DNA. The sample is made up of some 99,000 distinct CDR3 sequences, and the top ten hold 9.5% to 15% of it. Findings and caveats of the study: Repertoires of patients may have been made more variable by differing immunosuppressive treatments.

The CDR3 runs 13 residues. Germline CDR1 reads MNHNY; CDR2 reads SVGAGI (reference sequence). Sequencing was carried out using blood. This TCR came from a human donor with ulcerative colitis or Crohn's disease, or a healthy co-twin of an affected twin (not recorded which). The chain carries TRBV6-6 and TRBJ2-7; TCRdb outputs TRBD1, but without DNA this stays unchecked. This CDR3 reads CASRPTGSYEQYF.